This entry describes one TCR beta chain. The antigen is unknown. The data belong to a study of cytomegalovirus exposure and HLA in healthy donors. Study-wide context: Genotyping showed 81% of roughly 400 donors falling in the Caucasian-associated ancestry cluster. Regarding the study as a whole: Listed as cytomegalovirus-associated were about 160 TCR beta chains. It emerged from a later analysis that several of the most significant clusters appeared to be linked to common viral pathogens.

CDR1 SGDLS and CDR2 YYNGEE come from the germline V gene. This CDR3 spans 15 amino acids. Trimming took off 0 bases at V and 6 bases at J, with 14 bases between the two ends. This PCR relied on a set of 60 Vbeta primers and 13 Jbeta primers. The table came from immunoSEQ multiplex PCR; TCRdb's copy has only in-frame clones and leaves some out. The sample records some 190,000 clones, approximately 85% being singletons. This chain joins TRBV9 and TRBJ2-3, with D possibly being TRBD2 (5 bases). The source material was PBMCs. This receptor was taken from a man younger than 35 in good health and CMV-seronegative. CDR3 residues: CASSVGVGGQDTQYF. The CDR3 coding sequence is TGTGCCAGCAGCGTAGGTGTGGGCGGGCAGGATACGCAGTATTTT.